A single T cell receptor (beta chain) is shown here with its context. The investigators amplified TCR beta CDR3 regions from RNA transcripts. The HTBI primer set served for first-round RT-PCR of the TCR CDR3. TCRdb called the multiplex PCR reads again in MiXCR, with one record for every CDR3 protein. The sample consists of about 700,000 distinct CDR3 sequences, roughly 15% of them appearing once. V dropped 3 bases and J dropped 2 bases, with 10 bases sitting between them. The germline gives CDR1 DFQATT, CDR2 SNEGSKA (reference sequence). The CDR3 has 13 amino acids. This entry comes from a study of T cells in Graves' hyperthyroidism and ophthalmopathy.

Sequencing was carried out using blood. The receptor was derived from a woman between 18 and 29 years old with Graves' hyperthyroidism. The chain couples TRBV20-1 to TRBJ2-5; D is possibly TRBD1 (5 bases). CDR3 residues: CSASWPGQETQYF. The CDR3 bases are TGCAGTGCTAGTTGGCCAGGGCAAGAGACCCAGTACTTC.